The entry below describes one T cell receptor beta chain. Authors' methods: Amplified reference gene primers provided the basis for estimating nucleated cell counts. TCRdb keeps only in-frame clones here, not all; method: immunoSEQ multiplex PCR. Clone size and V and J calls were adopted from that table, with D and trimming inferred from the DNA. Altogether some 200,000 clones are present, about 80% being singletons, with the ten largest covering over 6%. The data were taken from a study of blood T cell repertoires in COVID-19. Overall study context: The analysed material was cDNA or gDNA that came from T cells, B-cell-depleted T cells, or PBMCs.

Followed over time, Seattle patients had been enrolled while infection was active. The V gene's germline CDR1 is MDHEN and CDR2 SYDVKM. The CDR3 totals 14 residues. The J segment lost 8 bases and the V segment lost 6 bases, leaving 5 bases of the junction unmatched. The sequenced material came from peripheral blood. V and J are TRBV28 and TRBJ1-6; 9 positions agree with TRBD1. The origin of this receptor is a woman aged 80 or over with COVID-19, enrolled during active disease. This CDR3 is CASREGQGYSPLHF. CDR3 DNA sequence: TGTGCCAGCAGGGAGGGACAGGGCTATTCACCCCTCCACTTT.